These 27 T cell receptor beta chains share one sample of origin, sequenced in a study of beta chain features in type 1 diabetes (dated by TCRdb to 2016 to 2018). Library construction relied on the immunoSEQ multiplex PCR assay. The High Capacity cDNA Reverse Transcription Kit was used to reverse transcribe all of the isolated RNA, meaning that expressed TCRB transcripts were what got sequenced. Entries here come from immuneACCESS through TCRdb and include only in-frame sequences with V and J called. Some clones fail to appear in such tables; in the studies checked, an unresolved V gene covers under half of the shortfall, and the cause of the remainder is unknown. The sample profile shows just over 600,000 clones; around 15% of them were found once. The ten top clones hold under 0.095% of the sample. Material for sequencing was naive CD4+ T cells from blood. The sample's cell subset or site label, decoded: true naive CD4+ T cells. These receptors were obtained from a man between 18 and 35 years old in good health.

The V and J genes are TRBV7-9 and TRBJ2-1; D is unclear. This CDR3 is built from 18 residues. Germline CDR1 and CDR2: SEHNR and FQNEAQ (reference sequence). V lost 1 base and J 3 bases, leaving 19 bases between the germline ends. The CDR3 region is CASSLGKLRQTIYNEQFF. The CDR3 DNA follows: TGTGCCAGCAGCTTAGGTAAGCTGAGGCAGACCATCTACAATGAGCAGTTCTTC.

This clone was observed at least ten times. The chain has TRBV18 and TRBJ2-4; 7 positions match TRBD1. The CDR3 extends over 13 amino acids. V gave up 2 bases and J gave up 14 bases; unmatched junction bases: 9. Per the germline V gene, CDR1 is KGHSH and CDR2 is LQKENI. CDR3 nucleotide sequence: TGTGCCAGCTCACCATCCGGCGGACAGGTTAAGTACTTC. The encoded protein is CASSPSGGQVKYF.

In the case of this clone: One junction end does not reproduce the germline sequence, and a read error may be involved. The V and J genes are TRBV6-5 and TRBJ1-2; 8 nucleotides align to TRBD1. This CDR3 is built from 16 residues. Germline V gene lookup returns CDR1 MNHEY and CDR2 SVGAGI. CDR3: CASSYVGTGALYGYTF. The DNA for the CDR3 is TGCGCCAGCAGTTACGTCGGGACAGGAGCCCTATATGGCTACACCTTC.

The chain couples TRBV29-1 to TRBJ2-5; D is possibly TRBD1 (5 bases). The V gene lost 1 base and the J gene lost 2 bases, with 11 bases spanning the gap. This CDR3 has 14 residues. Looked up from germline, CDR1 is SQVTM and CDR2 is ANQGSEA. CDR3 in amino acids: CSVEGRVRQETQYF. The DNA for the CDR3 is TGCAGCGTTGAAGGCAGGGTGAGGCAAGAGACCCAGTACTTC.

This clone came up a few times. The V gene is TRBV5-6, the J gene TRBJ1-2; D is possibly TRBD1 (6 bases). Germline CDR1 is SGHDT and CDR2 is YYEEEE. Trimming took off 4 bases at V and 4 bases at J, with 17 bases between the two ends. The CDR3 loop spans 15 amino acids. The CDR3 sequence is CASSLAVRGGYGYTF. CDR3 nucleotide sequence: TGTGCCAGCAGCCTGGCAGTACGAGGGGGCTATGGCTACACCTTC.

CDR3 bases: TGCGCCAGCAGCCCAACCGACAGGGACGGCACTGAAGCTTTCTTT. Translation gives CASSPTDRDGTEAFF. V gene TRBV4-1 combines with J gene TRBJ1-1, with 7 bases matching TRBD1. The trim removed 4 bases at V and 4 bases at J, leaving 9 bases unmatched. The CDR3 is 15 residues long. Germline-derived CDR1 and CDR2 are MGHRA and YSYEKL.

Only one count was recorded for this clone. The V gene is TRBV7-3, the J gene TRBJ1-2, with TRBD1 matching 8 bases. With V trimmed by 5 bases and J by 4 bases, 6 bases remained unmatched. Germline assignment: CDR1 SGHTA and CDR2 FQGTGA. This CDR3 has 14 amino acids. CDR3 protein: CASSVDRGPYGYTF. In DNA, the CDR3 is TGTGCCAGCAGCGTAGACAGGGGACCCTATGGCTACACCTTC.

J is TRBJ2-1 and V is TRBV4-3; tentative D call: TRBD2 (5 bases). The V and J ends lost 1 base and 6 bases respectively, with 16 bases between them. This CDR3 region has 16 residues. Germline lookup yields CDR1 LGHNA and CDR2 YSLEER. The CDR3 loop reads CASSQAGSPQVNEQFF. For the CDR3, the DNA is TGCGCCAGCAGCCAAGCGGGGAGCCCCCAAGTCAATGAGCAGTTCTTC.

This clone was counted a few times. This chain joins TRBV7-6 and TRBJ1-4; D remains unclear. V lost 4 bases and J lost 10, with 10 bases in between. Germline CDR1 reads SGHVS; CDR2 reads FNYEAQ. The CDR3 has 12 residues. The CDR3 nucleotides read TGTGCCAGCAGCTCCTTTCAAAGAAAACTGTTTTTT. Protein product: CASSSFQRKLFF.

The chain's CDR3 is CASSVQGGRDIQYF. CDR3 DNA: TGTGCCAGCAGCGTGCAGGGCGGAAGGGACATTCAGTACTTC. The V gene is TRBV9, the J gene TRBJ2-4; weak D call: TRBD1 (5 bases). Between the trimmed V and J ends, which lost 2 bases and 8 bases, there was a span of 14 bases. The CDR3 runs 14 residues. Germline V gene sequence: CDR1 SGDLS, CDR2 YYNGEE.

The chain recombines TRBV21-1 with TRBJ1-1. TRBV21-1 is assigned pseudogene status. The CDR3 runs 13 residues. The CDR3 region is CASSKELDTEAFF. The CDR3, as DNA: TGTGCCAGCAGCAAGGAGCTGGACACTGAAGCTTTCTTT.

There are a few counts of this clone. Here the CDR3 DNA reads TGTGCCAGCACCCGGGGGAGGGGATACGAGCAGTACTTC. It translates to CASTRGRGYEQYF. V usage is TRBV28 and J usage is TRBJ2-7; 7 bases agree with TRBD2. J lost 4 bases, V lost 7 bases, and 7 bases had no gene match. Germline V gene sequence: CDR1 MDHEN, CDR2 SYDVKM. The CDR3 length is 13 residues.

The genes are TRBV5-1 and TRBJ2-1, with 8 bases identical to TRBD2. CDR3 length: 14 residues. Germline V lookup: CDR1 SGHRS, CDR2 YFSETQ. J lost 10 bases, V lost 0 bases, and 6 bases had no gene match. This CDR3 is CASSLGGLDLEQFF. The CDR3 DNA follows: TGCGCCAGCAGCTTGGGGGGACTAGATTTAGAGCAGTTCTTC.

This clone was seen only a few times. J is TRBJ2-7 and V is TRBV27; TRBD2 might be the D (6 bases). The V gene lost 6 bases and the J gene lost 3 bases, with 18 bases spanning the gap. CDR1 is MNHEY and CDR2 is SMNVEV in the germline V gene (reference sequence). This CDR3 region has 15 residues. The CDR3: CASRSYGQGGYEQYF. The DNA for the CDR3 is TGTGCCAGCAGGTCGTACGGGCAGGGAGGCTACGAGCAGTACTTC.

V usage is TRBV7-8 and J usage is TRBJ1-2, with D possibly matching TRBD1 (5 bases). Germline lookup yields CDR1 SGHVS and CDR2 FQNEAQ. CDR3 size: 14 residues. The V end lost 1 base, the J end lost 1 base, and 7 bases lay between the germline ends. The CDR3 here is CASSLGGLNYGYTF. The CDR3 DNA reads as TGTGCCAGCAGCTTAGGGGGACTTAACTATGGCTACACCTTC. The whole variable domain, filled in from reference TRBV7-8 and TRBJ1-2, reads GAGVSQSPRYKVAKRGQDVALRCDPISGHVSLFWYQQALGQGPEFLTYFQNEAQLDKSGLPSDRFFAERPEGSVSTLKIQRTQQEDSAVYLCASSLGGLNYGYTFGSGTRLTVV.

The V and J genes are TRBV9 and TRBJ2-4; D not resolved. CDR3 size: 16 residues. V was cut by 0 bases and J by 1 base, with 11 bases left in between. CDR1 is SGDLS, CDR2 YYNGEE, per germline. The CDR3 protein is CASSVEGLWAKNIQYF. CDR3 bases: TGTGCCAGCAGCGTAGAGGGTTTATGGGCCAAAAACATTCAGTACTTC.

This clone has more than one count but fewer than ten. The chain couples TRBV15 to TRBJ1-5, with D possibly matching TRBD1 (6 bases). With 0 bases removed from V and 8 bases from J, the gap between germline ends came to 14 bases. The CDR3 contains 15 residues. Germline loops: CDR1 LNHNV, CDR2 YYDKDF (reference sequence). CDR3 region: CATSRDWAGEKPQHF. CDR3 nucleotide sequence: TGTGCCACCAGCAGAGATTGGGCAGGGGAAAAGCCCCAGCATTTT.

The chain joins TRBV9 to TRBJ1-6, with D uncertain. Deletions cut 4 bases from V and 7 bases from J, with 12 bases between. Germline assignment: CDR1 SGDLS and CDR2 YYNGEE. This CDR3 comprises 14 residues. CDR3 coding DNA: TGTGCCAGCAGCCCACGGACCGCCAATTCACCCCTCCACTTT. Its protein is CASSPRTANSPLHF.

This clone has a handful of counts. The gene calls are TRBV6-6 and TRBJ1-2; a weak D match, TRBD1 (6 bases). CDR1 and CDR2 from the germline V gene are MNHNY and SVGAGI (reference sequence). V lost 6 bases to trimming and J lost 6 bases, with 11 bases between them. The CDR3 has 12 residues. The CDR3, as DNA: TGTGCCAGCAGACAGGGAGAGAATGGCTACACCTTC. This translates into CASRQGENGYTF.

This clone was counted a few times. The chain joins TRBV25-1 to TRBJ1-6; maybe TRBD1 (6 bases). Germline CDR1 is MGHDK and CDR2 is SYGVNS. The CDR3 contains 14 residues. The V end was cut by 7 bases, the J end by 4 bases, with 11 bases between. CDR3 bases: TGTGCCAGCAAAATCGGGACATATAATTCACCCCTCCACTTT. This codes for CASKIGTYNSPLHF.

This rearrangement joins TRBV2 to TRBJ2-3, with a weak D call TRBD1 (6 bases). Trimming removed 7 bases from V and 4 bases from J, with 12 bases in between. The CDR3 totals 13 residues. In germline, CDR1 is SNHLY, CDR2 FYNNEI. The CDR3 sequence: CASIRGKADTQYF. CDR3 coding DNA: TGTGCCAGCATAAGGGGGAAGGCAGATACGCAGTATTTT. The full variable domain, with the rest looked up from reference TRBV2 and TRBJ2-3, is EPEVTQTPSHQVTQMGQEVILRCVPISNHLYFYWYRQILGQKVEFLVSFYNNEISEKSEIFDDQFSVERPDGSNFTLKIRSTKLEDSAMYFCASIRGKADTQYFGPGTRLTVL.

This clone showed up just a few times. The chain is built from TRBV7-2 and TRBJ2-7, with 12 nucleotides matching TRBD2. The trim removed 1 base at V and 6 bases at J, leaving 7 bases unmatched. In germline, CDR1 is SGHTA, CDR2 FQGNSA. There are 16 residues in the CDR3. The CDR3 DNA reads as TGTGCCAGCAGCTTAGGCACTTCTAGCGGGAGGGGCGAGCAGTACTTC. It translates to CASSLGTSSGRGEQYF. The variable domain in full, with the rest retrieved from reference TRBV7-2 and TRBJ2-7, is GAGVSQSPSNKVTEKGKDVELRCDPISGHTALYWYRQSLGQGLEFLIYFQGNSAPDKSGLPSDRFSAERTGGSVSTLTIQRTQQEDSAVYLCASSLGTSSGRGEQYFGPGTRLTVT.

The chain employs TRBV6-5 and TRBJ2-3; 11 bases fit TRBD1. V shed 6 bases and J 9 bases; nucleotides not matched to a gene: 11. The germline V gene encodes CDR1 MNHEY and CDR2 SVGAGI. The CDR3 consists of 15 residues. CDR3 amino acids: CASSRGQGVLITQYF. In nucleotides, the CDR3 is TGTGCCAGCAGCCGGGGACAGGGGGTGCTTATCACGCAGTATTTT.

The gene calls are TRBV29-1 and TRBJ2-1; D possibly uses TRBD1 or TRBD2 (5 bases each). Trimming shortened V by 5 bases and J by 0 bases, and 11 bases separated the two germline ends. The CDR3 has 14 residues. The germline V gene has CDR1 SQVTM and CDR2 ANQGSEA. CDR3 DNA sequence: TGCAGCGTTAAGGGACCGAGCTCCTACAATGAGCAGTTCTTC. Amino acids: CSVKGPSSYNEQFF.

The gene calls are TRBV29-1 and TRBJ2-5, with 7 bases matching TRBD1. With 5 bases clipped from V and 5 bases from J, the junction kept 5 bases outside the gene matches. In germline, CDR1 is SQVTM, CDR2 ANQGSEA. The CDR3 totals 12 residues. For the CDR3, the DNA is TGCAGCGTTTACAGGGGAAGCGAGACCCAGTACTTC. Protein sequence: CSVYRGSETQYF.

V and J are TRBV4-2 and TRBJ2-1; TRBD2 matches 12 bases. The germline CDR1 and CDR2 sequences are LGHNA and YNFKEQ. The CDR3 has 17 amino acids. With 0 bases clipped from V and 5 bases from J, the junction kept 5 bases outside the gene matches. The CDR3 protein is CASSQEPGLAGNNEQFF. The CDR3 DNA follows: TGTGCCAGCAGCCAAGAACCGGGACTAGCGGGCAACAATGAGCAGTTCTTC.

This clone was counted a few times. The DNA of the CDR3 is TGCGCCAGCAGCCAGGGACAGCTTAACTATGGCTACACCTTC. It translates to CASSQGQLNYGYTF. The chain combines TRBV4-3 with TRBJ1-2; 7 bases fit TRBD1. Germline CDR1 is LGHNA and CDR2 is YSLEER. The CDR3 loop spans 14 amino acids. The V segment lost 3 bases and the J segment 1 base; nucleotides outside the gene matches: 2.